The 17 T cell receptor beta chains listed next were all sequenced from one sample in a study of beta chain features in type 1 diabetes. The whole isolated RNA underwent reverse transcription, so sequencing captured expressed TCRB transcripts. Here immunoSEQ multiplex PCR was the method, and the copy in TCRdb shows in-frame clones only, minus some. Of 300,000 to 350,000 clones listed, roughly 12% are singletons. General study results and limits: TCRB CDR3 length was moderately but significantly reduced in all four CD4+ subsets of Type 1 diabetes patients.

These receptors lack a known antigen. The sequenced sample was naive CD4+ T cells from blood. The receptor set was obtained from a woman aged 18-29 years with type 1 diabetes.

The V call is TRBV6-5, the J call TRBJ2-7, with unresolved D. The V end lost 0 bases, the J end lost 5 bases, and 8 bases lay between the germline ends. This CDR3 spans 13 amino acids. CDR1 is MNHEY, CDR2 SVGAGI, per germline. The CDR3 region is CASSYSYMNEQYF. CDR3 sequence (DNA): TGTGCCAGCAGTTACTCCTATATGAACGAGCAGTACTTC.

The chain recombines TRBV2 with TRBJ2-3, with 7 bases lining up with TRBD2. Trimming took 6 bases from V and 0 from J; bases not matched to a gene: 9. The CDR3 consists of 16 residues. Germline CDR1 is SNHLY and CDR2 is FYNNEI. In DNA, the CDR3 is TGTGCCAGCAGCTGGGACTACGCCTTGAGCACAGATACGCAGTATTTT. This translates into CASSWDYALSTDTQYF.

This clone was seen a handful of times. This chain connects TRBV2 to TRBJ2-7; 7 bases are shared with TRBD1. The junction had 12 bases not matched to a gene; V was cut back by 8 bases and J by 8 bases. This CDR3 region has 13 residues. CDR1 SNHLY and CDR2 FYNNEI come from the germline V gene. CDR3 coding DNA: TGTGCCAGCGACCCGACAGGGCGAGGAAAGCAGTACTTC. This encodes CASDPTGRGKQYF.

This clone was found a few times. The chain couples TRBV11-2 to TRBJ2-1, with D possibly TRBD2 on 6 matching bases. Between the trimmed V and J ends, which lost 4 bases and 4 bases, there was a span of 17 bases. Germline CDR1 reads SGHAT; CDR2 reads FQNNGV. The CDR3 loop spans 16 amino acids. In nucleotides, the CDR3 is TGTGCCAGCAGCTATCTAGAGGGAGGACCTTACAATGAGCAGTTCTTC. It translates to CASSYLEGGPYNEQFF.

The table lists this clone with a few counts. The chain couples TRBV2 to TRBJ2-3; D is uncertain. Trimming cost V 1 base and J 9 bases, with 11 bases left between them. In germline, CDR1 is SNHLY, CDR2 FYNNEI. The CDR3 is 13 amino acids. CDR3 protein: CASSEVLASTQYF. In nucleotides, the CDR3 is TGTGCCAGCAGTGAAGTATTGGCTTCGACGCAGTATTTT.

This clone was detected a few times. The chain couples TRBV7-2 to TRBJ2-4; the D is unclear. Between the trimmed V and J ends, which lost 3 bases and 6 bases, there was a span of 6 bases. CDR3 length equals 12 residues. Germline loops: CDR1 SGHTA, CDR2 FQGNSA. The CDR3 bases are TGTGCCAGCAGCTTTCTTCGAAACATTCAGTACTTC. It yields the protein CASSFLRNIQYF. Full variable domain (missing parts from reference TRBV7-2 and TRBJ2-4): GAGVSQSPSNKVTEKGKDVELRCDPISGHTALYWYRQSLGQGLEFLIYFQGNSAPDKSGLPSDRFSAERTGGSVSTLTIQRTQQEDSAVYLCASSFLRNIQYFGAGTRLSVL.

This clone was counted only a few times. J is TRBJ2-3 and V is TRBV5-1; D may be TRBD2 (6 bases). V gave up 4 bases and J gave up 1 base, with 16 bases separating them. Germline CDR1 SGHRS, CDR2 YFSETQ. The CDR3 has 16 residues. This chain's CDR3 is CASSLGTYGGTDTQYF. CDR3 coding DNA: TGCGCCAGCAGCCTAGGGACTTACGGAGGCACAGATACGCAGTATTTT.

This sequence joins TRBV5-1 and TRBJ2-7; 7 bases align to TRBD2. The junction had 8 bases not matched to a gene; V was cut back by 4 bases and J by 7 bases. The CDR3 totals 13 residues. Germline V gives CDR1 SGHRS, CDR2 YFSETQ. CDR3 sequence reads: CASSTPGGIEQYF. The CDR3 DNA follows: TGCGCCAGCAGCACCCCCGGGGGGATAGAGCAGTACTTC.

This clone turned up a few times. J is TRBJ2-7 and V is TRBV15; weak D call: TRBD2 (5 bases). Germline CDR1 LNHNV, CDR2 YYDKDF (reference sequence). The germline V and J ends were trimmed by 0 bases and 7 bases, with 10 bases remaining between them. The CDR3 sequence is 13 residues long. This chain's CDR3 is CATSRDAPGEQYF. The CDR3 DNA follows: TGTGCCACCAGCAGAGATGCCCCGGGGGAGCAGTACTTC. The entire variable domain, with the rest obtained from reference TRBV15 and TRBJ2-7, is as follows: DAMVIQNPRYQVTQFGKPVTLSCSQTLNHNVMYWYQQKSSQAPKLLFHYYDKDFNNEADTPDNFQSRRPNTSFCFLDIRSPGLGDTAMYLCATSRDAPGEQYFGPGTRLTVT.

This clone was seen a few times. The chain carries TRBV28 and TRBJ2-7; perhaps TRBD1 as D (5 bases). The V gene's germline CDR1 is MDHEN and CDR2 SYDVKM. The CDR3 is 15 residues long. Trimming removed 4 bases at V and 2 bases at J, with 15 bases between. CDR3 nucleotide sequence: TGTGCCAGCAGTTCGACAGCTAGGCGTACCTACGAGCAGTACTTC. It specifies CASSSTARRTYEQYF.

The CDR3: CASSLGLGTEEFF. The CDR3 DNA reads as TGTGCCAGCAGCTTAGGTTTGGGGACAGAAGAGTTCTTC. The chain is built from TRBV7-8 and TRBJ2-1; 7 bases are shared with TRBD1. This CDR3 contains 13 residues. Germline CDR1 is SGHVS and CDR2 is FQNEAQ. V shed 1 base and J 14 bases; nucleotides not matched to a gene: 8.

A few counts support this clone. The sample contains more than one DNA sequence encoding this CDR3. This chain connects TRBV29-1 to TRBJ1-1; D is undetermined. Germline CDR1 reads SQVTM; CDR2 reads ANQGSEA. V dropped 4 bases and J dropped 0 bases, with 9 bases sitting between them. The CDR3 extends over 13 amino acids. This CDR3 reads CSVGGRMNTEAFF. As DNA, the CDR3 is TGCAGCGTTGGTGGCAGGATGAACACTGAAGCTTTCTTT. Filled out from reference TRBV29-1 and TRBJ1-1, the complete variable domain reads SAVISQKPSRDICQRGTSLTIQCQVDSQVTMMFWYRQQPGQSLTLIATANQGSEATYESGFVIDKFPISRPNLTFSTLTVSNMSPEDSSIYLCSVGGRMNTEAFFGQGTRLTVV.

This clone has a handful of counts. The V call is TRBV5-1, the J call TRBJ2-5; D is possibly TRBD1 (6 bases). V was pared by 4 bases and J by 5 bases, with 27 bases between. Germline loops: CDR1 SGHRS, CDR2 YFSETQ. This CDR3 has 18 amino acids. The CDR3, as DNA: TGCGCCAGCAGCAATGAACCCACCACAGGGCTCAGAGGGGAGACCCAGTACTTC. The encoded protein is CASSNEPTTGLRGETQYF.

This clone was detected many times. The same CDR3 arises from other DNA sequences in this sample as well. The chain couples TRBV29-1 to TRBJ2-7; D is undetermined. The CDR3 is 13 residues long. Germline V gene sequence: CDR1 SQVTM, CDR2 ANQGSEA. The V end was cut by 6 bases, the J end by 0 bases, with 12 bases between. CDR3 DNA: TGCAGCGTCGCCTCAGGATCCTCCTACGAGCAGTACTTC. Translating it yields CSVASGSSYEQYF.

V usage is TRBV19 and J usage is TRBJ2-5; no clear D gene. V lost 3 bases to trimming and J lost 5 bases, with 10 bases between them. This CDR3 spans 13 amino acids. Per germline, CDR1 LNHDA and CDR2 SQIVND (reference sequence). CDR3 DNA sequence: TGTGCCAGTAGTATCTGGGTCGGGGAGACCCAGTACTTC. It specifies CASSIWVGETQYF.

The chain couples TRBV10-2 to TRBJ2-7; TRBD2 aligns across 8 bases. Per the germline V gene, CDR1 is WSHSY and CDR2 is SAAADI. Unmatched junction bases numbered 9, after V lost 4 bases and J lost 4 bases. CDR3 length: 15 residues. DNA of the CDR3: TGCGCCAGCAGTGGCCCAGCGGGAGATCCGTACGAGCAGTACTTC. Its protein is CASSGPAGDPYEQYF.

This clone has just a few counts. This chain connects TRBV21-1 to TRBJ2-1; TRBD2 is taken as the D call from the table, unchecked against the DNA. TRBV21-1 is designated a pseudogene. CDR3 length equals 18 residues. CDR3 amino acids: CASSKAFKAGGSRNEQFF. CDR3 DNA sequence: TGTGCCAGCAGCAAAGCGTTCAAGGCGGGCGGGAGCCGCAATGAGCAGTTCTTC.